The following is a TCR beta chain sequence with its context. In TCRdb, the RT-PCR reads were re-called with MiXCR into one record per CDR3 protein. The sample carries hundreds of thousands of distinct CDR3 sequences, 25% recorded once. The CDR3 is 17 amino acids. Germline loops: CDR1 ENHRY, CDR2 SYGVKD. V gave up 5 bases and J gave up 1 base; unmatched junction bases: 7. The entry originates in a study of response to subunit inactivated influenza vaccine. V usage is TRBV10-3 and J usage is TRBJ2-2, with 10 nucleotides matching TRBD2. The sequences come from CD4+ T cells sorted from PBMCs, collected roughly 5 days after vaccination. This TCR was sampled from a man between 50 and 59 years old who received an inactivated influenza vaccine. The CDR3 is CAISPATSGWNTGELFF. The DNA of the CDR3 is TGTGCCATCAGTCCGGCGACTAGCGGGTGGAACACCGGGGAGCTGTTTTTT.